The sequence of this T cell receptor beta chain was determined in a study of blood T cell repertoires in COVID-19. In the source study's methods: Reference gene primer amplification gave estimated nucleated cell counts. The assay was immunoSEQ multiplex PCR, and TCRdb's table has in-frame clones only and misses some. V and J calls and clone size are copied from that table; D and trimming were computed from the DNA. The sample includes 100,000 to 150,000 clones, about four fifths of them seen just once. Germline V gives CDR1 SGDLS, CDR2 YYNGEE. The CDR3 totals 17 residues. V trimming: 0 bases; J trimming: 6 bases; junction bases outside the gene matches: 10.

The sequence was collected from a woman aged 45-65 years with acute or convalescent COVID-19. The rearrangement links TRBV9 to TRBJ2-1; 9 bases are a match to TRBD1. The sample taken for sequencing was peripheral blood. The CDR3 sequence is CASSVDTRGQGRNEQFF. The CDR3 DNA reads TGTGCCAGCAGCGTAGATACCCGGGGACAGGGCCGCAATGAGCAGTTCTTC. The variable domain in full, completed from reference TRBV9 and TRBJ2-1, reads DSGVTQTPKHLITATGQRVTLRCSPRSGDLSVYWYQQSLDQGLQFLIQYYNGEERAKGNILERFSAQQFPDLHSELNLSSLELGDSALYFCASSVDTRGQGRNEQFFGPGTRLTVL.